This T cell receptor (beta chain) is drawn from a study of cytomegalovirus exposure and HLA in healthy donors. This CDR3 is built from 12 residues. Germline lookup yields CDR1 SGHVS and CDR2 FNYEAQ. Trimming cost V 5 bases and J 0 bases, with 4 bases left between them. This clone has only one observation. The study ran its PCR with 60 Vbeta and 13 Jbeta primers. Repertoires were generated with immunoSEQ multiplex PCR, while TCRdb's copy carries only in-frame clones and drops some. Of more than 85,000 clones listed, over 80% are singletons. The chain carries TRBV7-6 and TRBJ1-2; D ambiguous. Sequencing was done on a sample of PBMCs. This clonotype was obtained from a man in his thirties or forties in good health and CMV-seropositive. The CDR3 DNA reads as TGTGCCAGCAGCCATTCTAACTATGGCTACACCTTC. Protein sequence: CASSHSNYGYTF. The whole variable domain, filled in from reference TRBV7-6 and TRBJ1-2, reads GAGVSQSPRYKVTKRGQDVALRCDPISGHVSLYWYRQALGQGPEFLTYFNYEAQQDKSGLPNDRFSAERPEGSISTLTIQRTEQRDSAMYRCASSHSNYGYTFGSGTRLTVV.